This T cell receptor beta chain was profiled in a study of T cells in Graves' hyperthyroidism and ophthalmopathy. V lost 6 bases to trimming and J lost 6 bases; unmatched junction nucleotides: 7. CDR3 size: 15 residues. The sample holds many counts of this clonotype. No progression to ophthalmopathy during 18 months of follow-up defined stable disease. Participants, patients aged 18 to 65, had newly diagnosed hyperthyroidism with a duration under 2 months. Used for diagnoses were clinical symptoms, serum thyroxine and TRAb, thyroid ultrasound and orbital computed tomography. RNA transcripts yielded amplified TCR beta CDR3 regions. The HTBI primer set was used in a first-round RT-PCR of the TCR CDR3. TCRdb used MiXCR to reprocess the multiplex PCR reads, holding one entry per CDR3 protein. Of a few hundred thousand distinct CDR3 sequences in the sample, 46% were seen once.

This chain links TRBV12-3 or TRBV12-4 with TRBJ1-6; 8 bases fit TRBD1. Sequenced input: peripheral blood or thyroid tissue (not recorded which). The sequence derives from a woman aged 18 to 35 with Graves' hyperthyroidism. The CDR3: CASRVGQVANSPLHF. The CDR3 DNA reads TGTGCCAGCAGGGTGGGACAGGTCGCTAATTCACCCCTCCACTTT.